The 6 T cell receptor beta chains in this list originate from one sample, sequenced in a study of T cells in Graves' hyperthyroidism and ophthalmopathy. Researchers amplified the TCR beta CDR3 regions from RNA transcripts. First-round RT-PCR with HTBI primers amplified the TCR CDR3 region. One entry per CDR3 protein, called by TCRdb with MiXCR from the multiplex PCR reads. The table lists 130,000 to 150,000 distinct CDR3 sequences, roughly a fifth of them singletons. What was sequenced was blood. All receptors derive from a woman aged 45-65 years with Graves' hyperthyroidism that later progressed to Graves' ophthalmopathy.

The genes are TRBV20-1 and TRBJ1-3; D perhaps matches TRBD1 (6 bases). V lost 5 bases and J lost 0, with 11 bases in between. Germline assignment: CDR1 DFQATT and CDR2 SNEGSKA (reference sequence). There are 14 residues in the CDR3. For the CDR3, the DNA is TGCAGTGCTGGCCGGGACAACTCTGGAAACACCATATATTTT. Protein: CSAGRDNSGNTIYF.

The chain joins TRBV7-2 to TRBJ1-1, with unresolved D. CDR1 and CDR2 (germline): SGHTA, FQGNSA. V was shortened by 0 bases and J by 11 bases, with 13 bases between the two germline ends. This CDR3 spans 13 amino acids. The CDR3 protein is CASSLAPAGSAFF. The DNA of the CDR3 is TGTGCCAGCAGCTTAGCGCCAGCCGGCAGCGCTTTCTTT.

V usage is TRBV12-3 or TRBV12-4 and J usage is TRBJ1-4; D unresolved. The CDR3 runs to 12 residues. Trimming took 3 bases from V and 7 from J, leaving 6 bases between them. The CDR3 DNA follows: TGTGCCAGCAGTTTTTCTGGTGAAAAACTGTTTTTT. The encoded protein is CASSFSGEKLFF.

V gene TRBV5-1 combines with J gene TRBJ2-1; D may be TRBD2 (6 bases). The V gene's germline CDR1 is SGHRS and CDR2 YFSETQ. CDR3 length equals 14 residues. V dropped 4 bases and J dropped 7 bases, with 15 bases sitting between them. The CDR3 coding sequence is TGCGCCAGCAGCCGGGAGCCCGGGCTGAATGAGCAGTTCTTC. It is translated as CASSREPGLNEQFF.

The chain links TRBV10-3 to TRBJ2-1; D unclear. The CDR3 runs to 13 residues. Germline CDR1 reads ENHRY; CDR2 reads SYGVKD. The V and J ends lost 10 bases and 7 bases respectively, with 17 bases between them. The CDR3 coding sequence is TGTGCCACTACACACGAAGTTTTTAATGAGCAGTTCTTC. Translating it yields CATTHEVFNEQFF.

At least ten counts were recorded for this clonotype. Written as DNA, the CDR3 is TGTGCCAGCAGTGAAGGGGGGACAGGTGTCCATGGCTACACCTTC. Amino acid sequence: CASSEGGTGVHGYTF. The chain joins TRBV2 to TRBJ1-2; 8 bases line up with TRBD1. Germline V lookup: CDR1 SNHLY, CDR2 FYNNEI. Trimming removed 1 base from V and 6 bases from J; junction bases left unmatched: 7. This CDR3 is built from 15 residues.